In this sample, the clone carrying this TCR beta chain turned up a few times. The sample belongs to a study of blood T cell repertoires in COVID-19. About the study: Material from acute and convalescent COVID-19 was sourced from the United States, Italy and Spain. PBMCs, B-cell-depleted T cells, or T cells were the source of the cDNA or gDNA that made up the material.

In the authors' workflow: Counts of nucleated cells, estimated from reference gene primer amplification, were obtained. Sequencing used immunoSEQ multiplex PCR; TCRdb keeps in-frame clones, though not all of them. That table is the source of V, J and clone size, and D and trimming were worked out from the DNA. The repertoire holds approximately 300,000 clones, with roughly 86% as singletons. Specimen: peripheral blood. The clonotype was recovered from a woman between 45 and 60 years old with acute or convalescent COVID-19.

The CDR3 here is CASSIWAEGNQPQHF. In DNA, the CDR3 is TGTGCCAGTAGTATATGGGCGGAGGGCAATCAGCCCCAGCATTTT. J is TRBJ1-5 and V is TRBV19; no reliable D call. CDR1 LNHDA and CDR2 SQIVND come from the germline V gene (reference sequence). This CDR3 comprises 15 residues. Trimming took 2 bases from V and 2 from J, leaving 10 bases between them.